The clone carrying this T cell receptor beta chain was picked up many times. Its antigen is currently unknown. TCR beta CDR3 region amplification was performed from RNA transcripts. The TCR CDR3 was amplified in a first-round RT-PCR using the HTBI primer set. TCRdb used MiXCR to reprocess the multiplex PCR reads, holding one entry per CDR3 protein. The repertoire holds 100,000 to 140,000 distinct CDR3 sequences, with approximately 16% as singletons. The data were obtained in a study of T cells in Graves' hyperthyroidism and ophthalmopathy. Findings of the study overall: The blood repertoire included most of the expanded thyroid clonotypes above 0.001. Ophthalmopathy was distinguished from stable hyperthyroidism by 13 V-J signatures.

CDR1 and CDR2 (germline): KGHDR, SFDVKD. Trimming cost V 7 bases and J 2 bases; bases outside gene matches: 6. The CDR3 has 16 residues. Patients between 18 and 65 years old had hyperthyroidism, newly diagnosed and lasting under 2 months. Orbital computed tomography, thyroid ultrasound, serum thyroxine and TRAb, and clinical symptoms together informed the diagnoses. The chain combines TRBV24-1 with TRBJ2-1, with TRBD2 identical over 11 bases. The source is a woman aged 45 to 65 with Graves' hyperthyroidism. Sequencing input: blood. CDR3 amino acids: CATSPGLAEAYNEQFF. DNA of the CDR3: TGTGCCACCAGCCCGGGACTAGCGGAGGCCTACAATGAGCAGTTCTTC.